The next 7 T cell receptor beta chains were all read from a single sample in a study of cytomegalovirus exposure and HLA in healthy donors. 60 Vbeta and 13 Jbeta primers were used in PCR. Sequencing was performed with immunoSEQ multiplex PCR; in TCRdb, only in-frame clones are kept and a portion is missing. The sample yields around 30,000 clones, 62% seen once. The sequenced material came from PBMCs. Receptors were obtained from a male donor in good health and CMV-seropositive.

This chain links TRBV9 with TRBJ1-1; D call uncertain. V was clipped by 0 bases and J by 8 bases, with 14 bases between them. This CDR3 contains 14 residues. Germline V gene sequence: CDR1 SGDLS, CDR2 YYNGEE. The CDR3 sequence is CASSVGGSKREAFF. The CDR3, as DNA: TGTGCCAGCAGCGTAGGCGGCTCCAAGAGAGAAGCTTTCTTT.

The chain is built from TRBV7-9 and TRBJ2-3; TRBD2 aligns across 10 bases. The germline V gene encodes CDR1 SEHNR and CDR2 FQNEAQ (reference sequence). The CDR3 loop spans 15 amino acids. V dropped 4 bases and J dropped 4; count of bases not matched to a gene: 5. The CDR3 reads CASSSLAGVSDTQYF. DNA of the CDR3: TGTGCCAGCAGCTCCCTAGCGGGAGTGTCAGATACGCAGTATTTT.

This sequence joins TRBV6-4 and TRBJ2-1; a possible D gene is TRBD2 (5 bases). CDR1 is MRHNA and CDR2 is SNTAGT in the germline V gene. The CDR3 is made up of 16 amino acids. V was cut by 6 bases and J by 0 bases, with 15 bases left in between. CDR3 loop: CASSPRRVSSYNEQFF. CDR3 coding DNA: TGTGCCAGCAGCCCCCGGCGGGTTAGCTCCTACAATGAGCAGTTCTTC.

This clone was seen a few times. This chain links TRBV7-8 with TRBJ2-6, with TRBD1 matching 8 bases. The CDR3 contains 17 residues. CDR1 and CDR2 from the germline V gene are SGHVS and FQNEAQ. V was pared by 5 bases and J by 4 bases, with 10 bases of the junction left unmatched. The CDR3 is CASSPDRVAGGANVLTF. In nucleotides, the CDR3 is TGTGCCAGCAGCCCGGACAGGGTGGCTGGGGGGGCCAACGTCCTGACTTTC.

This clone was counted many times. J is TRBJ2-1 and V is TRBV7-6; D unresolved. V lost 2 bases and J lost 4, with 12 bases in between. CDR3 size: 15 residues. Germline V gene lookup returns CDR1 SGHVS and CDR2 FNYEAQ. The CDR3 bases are TGTGCCAGCAGCTTACAGGAAACTCGTTACAATGAGCAGTTCTTC. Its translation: CASSLQETRYNEQFF.

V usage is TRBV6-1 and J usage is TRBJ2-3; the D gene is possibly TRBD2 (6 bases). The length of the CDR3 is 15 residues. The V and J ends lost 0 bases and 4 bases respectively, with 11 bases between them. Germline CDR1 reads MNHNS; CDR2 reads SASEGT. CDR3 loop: CASSEAAGLADTQYF. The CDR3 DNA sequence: TGTGCCAGCAGTGAAGCTGCGGGACTGGCAGATACGCAGTATTTT.

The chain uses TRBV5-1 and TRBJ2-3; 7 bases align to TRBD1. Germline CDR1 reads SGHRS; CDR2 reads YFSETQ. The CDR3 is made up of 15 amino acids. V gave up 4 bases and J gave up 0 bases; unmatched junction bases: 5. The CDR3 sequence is CASSLRQGSTDTQYF. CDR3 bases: TGCGCCAGCAGCCTACGACAGGGTAGCACAGATACGCAGTATTTT.